This T cell receptor beta chain originates from a study of a mutant IDH1 vaccine in newly diagnosed glioma. Study-level points and caveats: Whatever changes occurred in top peripheral T cell clonotypes seemed unrelated to pseudoprogression. The occurrence of vaccine-induced immune responses was seen in approximately 92% of patients.

Time point meaning: baseline, week 1 (first vaccination visit). Described treatment: pre-vaccination baseline after standard-of-care therapy. Concerning this clone: Its target is unknown.

The V end lost 3 bases, the J end lost 4 bases, and 15 bases lay between the germline ends. The CDR3 spans 15 residues. Germline V gene data show CDR1 as SGHAT and CDR2 as FQNNGV. TCRdb keeps only in-frame clones here, not all; method: immunoSEQ multiplex PCR. The repertoire holds about 54,000 clones, with roughly 80% as singletons. V usage is TRBV11-2 and J usage is TRBJ1-2; D is unclear. The sample here was PBMCs, taken from a glioma patient treated with radiotherapy, temozolomide or both. The sequence came from a man between 18 and 35 years old with glioma. CDR3 loop: CASSFAGPTVYGYTF. CDR3 bases: TGTGCCAGCAGCTTCGCCGGCCCAACCGTCTATGGCTACACCTTC.